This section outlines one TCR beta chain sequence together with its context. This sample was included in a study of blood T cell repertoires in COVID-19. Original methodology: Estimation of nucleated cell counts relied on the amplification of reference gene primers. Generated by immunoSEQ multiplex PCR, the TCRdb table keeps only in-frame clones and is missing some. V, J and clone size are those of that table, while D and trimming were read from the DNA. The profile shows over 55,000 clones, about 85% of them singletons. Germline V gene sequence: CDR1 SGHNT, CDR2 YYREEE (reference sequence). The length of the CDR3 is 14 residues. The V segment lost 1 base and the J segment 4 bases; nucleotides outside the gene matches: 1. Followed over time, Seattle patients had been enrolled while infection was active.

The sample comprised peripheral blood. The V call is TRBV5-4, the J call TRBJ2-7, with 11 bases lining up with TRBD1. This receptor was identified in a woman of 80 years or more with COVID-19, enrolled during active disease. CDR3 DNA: TGTGCCAGCAGCTTGAGGGACAGGGGGTACGAGCAGTACTTC. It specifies CASSLRDRGYEQYF. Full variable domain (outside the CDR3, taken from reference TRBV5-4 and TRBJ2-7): ETGVTQSPTHLIKTRGQQVTLRCSSQSGHNTVSWYQQALGQGPQFIFQYYREEENGRGNFPPRFSGLQFPNYSSELNVNALELDDSALYLCASSLRDRGYEQYFGPGTRLTVT.